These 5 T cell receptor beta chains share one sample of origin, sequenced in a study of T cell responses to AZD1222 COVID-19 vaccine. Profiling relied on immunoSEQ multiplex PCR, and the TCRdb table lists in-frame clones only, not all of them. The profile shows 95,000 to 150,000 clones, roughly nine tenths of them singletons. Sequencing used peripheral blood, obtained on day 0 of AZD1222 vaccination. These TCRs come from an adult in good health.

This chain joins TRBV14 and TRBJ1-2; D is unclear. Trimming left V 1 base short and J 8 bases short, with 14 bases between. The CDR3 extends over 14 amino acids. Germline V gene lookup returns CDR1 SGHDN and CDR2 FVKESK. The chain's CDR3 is CASSQGWGSQGYTF. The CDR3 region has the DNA TGTGCCAGCAGCCAAGGGTGGGGTAGCCAGGGCTACACCTTC.

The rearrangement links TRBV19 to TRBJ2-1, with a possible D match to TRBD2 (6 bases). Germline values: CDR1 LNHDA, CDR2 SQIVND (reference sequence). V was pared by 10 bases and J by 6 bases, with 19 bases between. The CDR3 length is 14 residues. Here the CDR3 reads CATTVGGPGNEQFF. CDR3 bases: TGTGCCACGACTGTGGGGGGTCCAGGCAATGAGCAGTTCTTC.

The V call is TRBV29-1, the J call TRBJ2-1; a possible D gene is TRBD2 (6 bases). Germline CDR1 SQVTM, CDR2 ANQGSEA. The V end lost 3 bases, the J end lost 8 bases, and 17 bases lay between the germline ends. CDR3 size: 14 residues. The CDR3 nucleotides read TGCAGCGTTGACCTTTGGACGGAGGGAGATGAGCAGTTCTTC. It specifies CSVDLWTEGDEQFF.

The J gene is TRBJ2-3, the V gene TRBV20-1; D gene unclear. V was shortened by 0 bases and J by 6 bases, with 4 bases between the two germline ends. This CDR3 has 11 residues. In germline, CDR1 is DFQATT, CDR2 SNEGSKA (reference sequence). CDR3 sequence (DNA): TGCAGTGCTAGAGATCTTGATACGCAGTATTTT. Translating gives CSARDLDTQYF.

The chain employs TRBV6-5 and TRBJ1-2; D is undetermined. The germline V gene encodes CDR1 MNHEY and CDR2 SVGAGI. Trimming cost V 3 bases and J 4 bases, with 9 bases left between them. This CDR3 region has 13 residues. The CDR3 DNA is TGTGCCAGCAGTTATGATGGGAGCTATGGCTACACCTTC. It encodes CASSYDGSYGYTF.